This T cell receptor beta chain is drawn from a study of OX40 agonist ivuxolimab in advanced cancers. Background on the study: Participants, 65% to 85% male, averaged approximately 60 years of age, ranging from about 23 to 85. One hepatocellular carcinoma and a couple of cutaneous melanoma patients partially responded.

Findings and limits, study-wide: Clonal expansion by week 6 occurred in CD4+ and CD8+ blood T cells (at 0.1 to 3.0 mg/kg). In CD8+ T cells, expanded clones were on average more numerous than in CD4+.

TCRdb's table, derived via immunoSEQ multiplex PCR, lists solely in-frame clones and lacks some. This table holds over 60,000 clones, roughly nine tenths found once. This CDR3 is built from 16 residues. Germline V gene sequence: CDR1 SGHTA, CDR2 FQGNSA. J gave up 2 bases and V 5 bases, and 6 bases lay outside the gene matches. Worth noting for this clone: The antigen is unknown.

The chain employs TRBV7-2 and TRBJ2-1; 10 bases are shared with TRBD2. Source: CD4+ or CD8+ T cells sorted from blood, taken in a trial of the OX40 agonist ivuxolimab. The TCR was taken from an adult with an advanced solid tumor such as melanoma, head and neck, liver or kidney cancer. This chain's CDR3 is CASSKTSGAAYNEQFF. The CDR3 bases are TGTGCCAGCAGCAAAACTAGCGGGGCGGCCTACAATGAGCAGTTCTTC.